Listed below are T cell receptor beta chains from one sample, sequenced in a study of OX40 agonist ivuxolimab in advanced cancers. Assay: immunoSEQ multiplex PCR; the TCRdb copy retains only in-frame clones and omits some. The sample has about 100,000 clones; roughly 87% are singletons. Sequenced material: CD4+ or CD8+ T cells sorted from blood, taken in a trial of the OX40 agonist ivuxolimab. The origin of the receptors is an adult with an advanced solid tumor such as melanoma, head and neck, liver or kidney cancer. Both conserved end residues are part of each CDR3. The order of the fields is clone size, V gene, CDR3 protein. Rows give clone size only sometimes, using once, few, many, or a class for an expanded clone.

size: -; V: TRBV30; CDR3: CAWGRRETQYF
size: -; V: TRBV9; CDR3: CASSVGTGGNSGNTIYF
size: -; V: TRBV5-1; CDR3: CASSWDRFYNEQFF
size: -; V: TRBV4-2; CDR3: CASSLYPTSGREETQYF
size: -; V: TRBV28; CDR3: CASSPGRLLTNTGELFF
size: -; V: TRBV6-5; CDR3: CASKDRGRETQYF
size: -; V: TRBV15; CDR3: CATSRDFNTNEKLFF
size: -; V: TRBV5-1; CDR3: CASSFGGDQPQHF
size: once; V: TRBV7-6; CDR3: CASSLNLRETQYF
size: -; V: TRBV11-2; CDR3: CASSLTSGSSDTQYF
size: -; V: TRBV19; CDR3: CASSIGAQGGNIQYF
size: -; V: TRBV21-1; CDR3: CASSDNARRPRRARNEKLFF
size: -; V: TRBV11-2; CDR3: CASSLVSGIREQYF
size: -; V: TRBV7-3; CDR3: CASSLNGGNTIYF
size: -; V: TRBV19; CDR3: CASRGGSGLGNEQFF
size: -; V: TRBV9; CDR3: CASSVQASGTEFF
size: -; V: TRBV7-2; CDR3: CASSLAGGDTGELFF
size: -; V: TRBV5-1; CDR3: CASSIDSSTDTQYF
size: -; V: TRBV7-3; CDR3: CASSPSSGPPNTGELFF
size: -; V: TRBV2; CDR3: CASTEHPETQYF
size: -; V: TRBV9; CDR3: CASGGGAGEQYF
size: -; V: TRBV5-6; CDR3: CASSSRIGNQPQHF
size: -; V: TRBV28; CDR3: CASSLAGTDNTEAFF
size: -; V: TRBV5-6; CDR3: CASSPNFGGDTEAFF
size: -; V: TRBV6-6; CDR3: CASSYRGELNEQFF
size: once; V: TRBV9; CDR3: CASSVGRGSEKLFF
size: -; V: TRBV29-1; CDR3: CSVEHHGFDTEAFF
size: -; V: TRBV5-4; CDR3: CASSLAGAETQYF
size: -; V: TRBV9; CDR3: CASSAGYNSPLHF
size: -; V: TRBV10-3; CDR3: CAISETGGFNYGYTF
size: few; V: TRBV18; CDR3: CASSPQSYGYTF
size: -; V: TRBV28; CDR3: CASSLAAGGFYNEQFF
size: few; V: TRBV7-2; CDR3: CASSQQGRGTEAFF
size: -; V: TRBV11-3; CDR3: CASSFTPSGAEQFF
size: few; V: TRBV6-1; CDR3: CASRERTAFREQYF
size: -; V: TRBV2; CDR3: CASSVSSGGYNEQFF
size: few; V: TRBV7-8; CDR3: CASSFVKGFSYEQYF
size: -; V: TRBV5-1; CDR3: CASSSDGTLGKQYF
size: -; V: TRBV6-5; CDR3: CASSSNPGPYTEAFF
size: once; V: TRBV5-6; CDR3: CASSFGQFKNIQYF
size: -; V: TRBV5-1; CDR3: CASSWTGTGQEKLFF
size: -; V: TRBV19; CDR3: CASSIDRASGRVVETQYF
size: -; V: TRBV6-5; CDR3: CASHSAGNTIYF
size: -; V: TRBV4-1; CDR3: CASSQGLAGANEQFF
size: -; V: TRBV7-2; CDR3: CASSLSPGRTDTQYF
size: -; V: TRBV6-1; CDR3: CASSNPGSGELFF
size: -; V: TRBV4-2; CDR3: CASSQEGGGRLTSTIYF
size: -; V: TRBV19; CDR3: CASSLTRYYEQYF
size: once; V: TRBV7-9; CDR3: CASSILWGQAFTF
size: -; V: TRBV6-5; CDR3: CASISRGFYEQYF
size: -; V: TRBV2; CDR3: CASSEVSGEIGNTIYF
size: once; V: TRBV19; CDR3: CASRDAGREQYF
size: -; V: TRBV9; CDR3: CASSVGGAPYGYTF
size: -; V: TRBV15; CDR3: CATSPMGTGPLANYGYTF
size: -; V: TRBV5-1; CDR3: CASSSGVGLTSGNTIYF
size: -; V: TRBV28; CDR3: CASSFRRGIAEKLFF
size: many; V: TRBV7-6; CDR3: CASSSGLAGLGTQYF